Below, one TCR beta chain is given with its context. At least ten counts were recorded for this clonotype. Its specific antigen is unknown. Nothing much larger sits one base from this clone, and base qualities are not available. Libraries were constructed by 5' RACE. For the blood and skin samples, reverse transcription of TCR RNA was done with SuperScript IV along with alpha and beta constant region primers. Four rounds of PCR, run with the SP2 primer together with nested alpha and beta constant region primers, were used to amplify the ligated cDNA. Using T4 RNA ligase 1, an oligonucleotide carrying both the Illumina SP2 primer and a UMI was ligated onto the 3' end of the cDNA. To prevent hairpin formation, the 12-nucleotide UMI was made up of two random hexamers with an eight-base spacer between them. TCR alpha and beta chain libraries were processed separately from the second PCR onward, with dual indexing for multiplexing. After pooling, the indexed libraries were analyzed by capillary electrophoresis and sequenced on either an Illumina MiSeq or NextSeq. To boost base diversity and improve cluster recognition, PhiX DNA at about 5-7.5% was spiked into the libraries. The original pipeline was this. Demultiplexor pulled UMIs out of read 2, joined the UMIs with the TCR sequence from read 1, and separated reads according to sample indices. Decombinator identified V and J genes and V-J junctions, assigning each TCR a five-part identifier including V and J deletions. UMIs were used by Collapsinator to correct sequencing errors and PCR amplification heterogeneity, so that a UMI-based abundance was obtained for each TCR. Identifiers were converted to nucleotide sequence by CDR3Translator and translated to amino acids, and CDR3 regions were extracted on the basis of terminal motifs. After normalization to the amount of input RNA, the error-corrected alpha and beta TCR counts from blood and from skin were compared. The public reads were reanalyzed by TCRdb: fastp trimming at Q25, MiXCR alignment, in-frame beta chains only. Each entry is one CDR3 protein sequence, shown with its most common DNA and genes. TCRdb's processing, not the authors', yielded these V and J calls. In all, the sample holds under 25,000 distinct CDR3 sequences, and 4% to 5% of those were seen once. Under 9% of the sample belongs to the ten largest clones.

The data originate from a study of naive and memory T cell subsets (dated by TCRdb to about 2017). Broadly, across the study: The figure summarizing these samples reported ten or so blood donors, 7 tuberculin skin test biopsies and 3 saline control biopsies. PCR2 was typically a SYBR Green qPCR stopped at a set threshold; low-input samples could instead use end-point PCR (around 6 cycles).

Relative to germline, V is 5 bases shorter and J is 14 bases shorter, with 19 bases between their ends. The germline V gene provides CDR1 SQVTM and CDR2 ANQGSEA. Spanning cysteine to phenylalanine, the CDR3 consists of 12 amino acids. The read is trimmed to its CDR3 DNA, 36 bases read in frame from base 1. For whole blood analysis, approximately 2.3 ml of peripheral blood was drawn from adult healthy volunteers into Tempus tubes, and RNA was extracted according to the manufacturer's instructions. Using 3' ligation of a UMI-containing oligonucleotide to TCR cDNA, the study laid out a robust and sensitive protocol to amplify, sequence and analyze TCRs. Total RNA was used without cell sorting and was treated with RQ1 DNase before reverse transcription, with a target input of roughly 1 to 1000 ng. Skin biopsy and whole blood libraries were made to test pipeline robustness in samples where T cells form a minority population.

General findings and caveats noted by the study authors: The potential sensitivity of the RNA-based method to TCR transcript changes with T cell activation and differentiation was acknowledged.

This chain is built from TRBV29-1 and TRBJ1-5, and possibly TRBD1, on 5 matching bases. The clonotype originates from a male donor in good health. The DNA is TGCAGCGTTCAACAATGGATGGGGACGGAGCATTTT. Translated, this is CSVQQWMGTEHF.